This T cell receptor beta chain stems from a study of cytotoxic CD8 clonotypes in ibrutinib-treated CLL. General study points: Sampling of sustained-remission and progressing patients occurred at differing times.

J was trimmed by 3 bases and V by 5 bases; bases with no gene match: 7. The CDR3 has 14 amino acids. Looked up from germline, CDR1 is SGHTA and CDR2 is FQGNSA. Comment on this clone: Its antigen is not identified.

This table comes from immunoSEQ multiplex PCR, and its TCRdb copy is limited to in-frame clones, with some not included. The sample has 150,000 to 250,000 clones, approximately 68% seen once; the top ten hold around 15%. V usage is TRBV7-2 and J usage is TRBJ2-7; 7 bases fit TRBD1. The specimen comprised PBMCs, sampled after 24 months of ibrutinib treatment. The source of this sequence is a human donor with chronic lymphocytic leukemia. The CDR3 DNA follows: TGTGCCAGCAGCCCAGGACAGGCCTACTACGAGCAGTACTTC. Its translation: CASSPGQAYYEQYF.